This T cell receptor beta chain was profiled in a study of blood T cell repertoires in COVID-19. Across the study: Spain, Italy and the United States supplied samples that represented acute and convalescent COVID-19.

CDR3 length: 15 amino acids. Unmatched junction bases numbered 9, after V lost 6 bases and J lost 1 base. Germline CDR1 reads MNHEY; CDR2 reads SVGAGI. Methods used by the authors: Quantification of nucleated cells was approximated via reference gene primer amplification. Using immunoSEQ multiplex PCR, the repertoire was profiled, and TCRdb retains in-frame clones only, with some absent. V and J calls and clone size come straight from that table; D and trimming were deduced from the DNA. The table shows about 250,000 clones, with around 88% occurring only once. Seattle enrolled patients during active infection and tracked them longitudinally.

The sequencing input was peripheral blood. The TCR was taken from a woman older than 75 with COVID-19, enrolled during active disease. The chain combines TRBV6-5 with TRBJ2-7; 7 bases fit TRBD1. DNA of the CDR3: TGTGCCAGCAGGCTTAGACCACAGGGGTCCTACGAGCAGTACGTC. Its translation: CASRLRPQGSYEQYV.